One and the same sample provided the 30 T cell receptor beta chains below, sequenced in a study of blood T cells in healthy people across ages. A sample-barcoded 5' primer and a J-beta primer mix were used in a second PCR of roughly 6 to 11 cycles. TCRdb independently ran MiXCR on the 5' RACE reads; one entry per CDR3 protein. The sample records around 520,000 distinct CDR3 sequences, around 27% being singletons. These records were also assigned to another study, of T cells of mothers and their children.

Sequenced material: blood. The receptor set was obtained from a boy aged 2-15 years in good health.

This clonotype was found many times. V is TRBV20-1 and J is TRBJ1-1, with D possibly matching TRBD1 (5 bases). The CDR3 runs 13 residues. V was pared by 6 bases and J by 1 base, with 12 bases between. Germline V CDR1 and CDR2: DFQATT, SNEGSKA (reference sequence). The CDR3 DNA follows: TGCAGTGCAGAAGGACAATGGAACACTGAAGCTTTCTTT. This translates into CSAEGQWNTEAFF.

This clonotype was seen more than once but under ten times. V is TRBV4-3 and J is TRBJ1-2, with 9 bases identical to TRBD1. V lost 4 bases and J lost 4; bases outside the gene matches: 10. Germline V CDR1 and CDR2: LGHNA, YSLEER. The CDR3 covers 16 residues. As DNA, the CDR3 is TGCGCCAGCAGCCCGGCGGGACAGGGACTAATCTATGGCTACACCTTC. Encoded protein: CASSPAGQGLIYGYTF.

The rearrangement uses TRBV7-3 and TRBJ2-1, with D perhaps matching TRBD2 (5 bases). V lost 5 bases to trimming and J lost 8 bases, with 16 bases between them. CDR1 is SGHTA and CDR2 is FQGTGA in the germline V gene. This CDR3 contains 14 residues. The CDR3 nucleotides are TGTGCCAGCAGCCTCGCGGGTCTCGGGGATGAGCAGTTCTTC. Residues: CASSLAGLGDEQFF. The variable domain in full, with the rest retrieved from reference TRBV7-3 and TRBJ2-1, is GAGVSQTPSNKVTEKGKYVELRCDPISGHTALYWYRQSLGQGPEFLIYFQGTGAADDSGLPNDRFFAVRPEGSVSTLKIQRTERGDSAVYLCASSLAGLGDEQFFGPGTRLTVL.

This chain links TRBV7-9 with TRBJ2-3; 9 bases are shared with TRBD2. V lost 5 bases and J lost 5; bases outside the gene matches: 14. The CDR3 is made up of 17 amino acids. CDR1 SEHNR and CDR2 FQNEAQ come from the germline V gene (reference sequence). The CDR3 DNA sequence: TGTGCCAGCAGCCCCCCACTTGTGGCTAGCGGGGAAGATACGCAGTATTTT. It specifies CASSPPLVASGEDTQYF.

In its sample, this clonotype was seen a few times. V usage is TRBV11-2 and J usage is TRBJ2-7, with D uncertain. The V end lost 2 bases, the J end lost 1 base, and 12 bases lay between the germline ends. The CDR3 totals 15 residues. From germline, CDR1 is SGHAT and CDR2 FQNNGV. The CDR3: CASSLIDSRSYEQYF. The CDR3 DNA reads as TGTGCCAGCAGCTTAATCGACTCCAGGTCCTACGAGCAGTACTTC.

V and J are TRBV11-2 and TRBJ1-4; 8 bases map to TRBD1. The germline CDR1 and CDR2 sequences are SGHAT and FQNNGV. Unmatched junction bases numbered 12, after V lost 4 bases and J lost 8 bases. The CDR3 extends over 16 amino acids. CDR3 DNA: TGTGCCAGCAGCTGGAACCCTGGACAGGGAGGCGAAAAACTGTTTTTT. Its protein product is CASSWNPGQGGEKLFF.

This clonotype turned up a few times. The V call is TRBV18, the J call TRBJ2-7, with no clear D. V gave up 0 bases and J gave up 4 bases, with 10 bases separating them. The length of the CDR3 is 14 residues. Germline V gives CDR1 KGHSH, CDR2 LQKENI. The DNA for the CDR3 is TGTGCCAGCTCACCACCTCTGGACCGGTACGAGCAGTACTTC. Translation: CASSPPLDRYEQYF. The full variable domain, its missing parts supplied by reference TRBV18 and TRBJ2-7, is NAGVMQNPRHLVRRRGQEARLRCSPMKGHSHVYWYRQLPEEGLKFMVYLQKENIIDESGMPKERFSAEFPKEGPSILRIQQVVRGDSAAYFCASSPPLDRYEQYFGPGTRLTVT.

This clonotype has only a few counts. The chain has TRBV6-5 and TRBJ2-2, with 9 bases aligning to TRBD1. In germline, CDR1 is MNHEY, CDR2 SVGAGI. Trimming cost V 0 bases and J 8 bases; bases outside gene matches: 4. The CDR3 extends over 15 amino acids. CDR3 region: CASSYSQGAWGELFF. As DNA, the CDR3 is TGTGCCAGCAGTTACTCACAGGGGGCGTGGGGGGAGCTGTTTTTT.

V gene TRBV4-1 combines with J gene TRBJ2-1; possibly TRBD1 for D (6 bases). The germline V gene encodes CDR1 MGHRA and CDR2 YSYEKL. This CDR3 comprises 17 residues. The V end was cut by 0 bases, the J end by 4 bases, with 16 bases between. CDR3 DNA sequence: TGCGCCAGCAGCCAAGACCCCGGGACATTAAGGTACAATGAGCAGTTCTTC. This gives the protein CASSQDPGTLRYNEQFF.

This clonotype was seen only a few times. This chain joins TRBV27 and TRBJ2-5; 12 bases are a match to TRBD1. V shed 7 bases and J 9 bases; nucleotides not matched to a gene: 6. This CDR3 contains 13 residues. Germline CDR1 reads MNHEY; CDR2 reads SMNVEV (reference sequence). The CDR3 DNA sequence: TGTGCCAGCACGGGACAGGGGGCCGGCCCCCAGTACTTC. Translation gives CASTGQGAGPQYF.

The CDR3 sequence: CASSLAQTSGSGRAKNIQYF. The CDR3 DNA is TGTGCCAGCAGCTTAGCGCAGACTAGCGGGAGTGGGAGAGCCAAAAACATTCAGTACTTC. V and J are TRBV7-2 and TRBJ2-4; 12 bases fit TRBD2. Germline CDR1 is SGHTA and CDR2 is FQGNSA. This CDR3 region has 20 residues. With V trimmed by 0 bases and J by 0 bases, 9 bases remained unmatched.

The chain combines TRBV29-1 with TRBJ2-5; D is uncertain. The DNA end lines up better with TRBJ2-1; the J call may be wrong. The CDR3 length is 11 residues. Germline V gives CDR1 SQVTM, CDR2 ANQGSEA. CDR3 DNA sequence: TGCAGCGCCTGGGCATACAATGAGCAGTTCTTC. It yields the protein CSAWAYNEQFF.

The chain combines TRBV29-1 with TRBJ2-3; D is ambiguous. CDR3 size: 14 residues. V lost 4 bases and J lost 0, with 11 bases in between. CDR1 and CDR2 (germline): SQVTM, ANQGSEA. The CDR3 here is CSVGAPVSTDTQYF. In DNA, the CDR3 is TGCAGCGTTGGGGCCCCAGTTAGCACAGATACGCAGTATTTT.

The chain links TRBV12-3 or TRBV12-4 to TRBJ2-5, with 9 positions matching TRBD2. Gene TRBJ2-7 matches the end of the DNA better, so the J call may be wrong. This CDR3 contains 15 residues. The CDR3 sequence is CASSFYGLASHEQYF. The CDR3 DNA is TGTGCCAGCAGTTTTTACGGACTAGCGTCCCACGAGCAGTACTTC.

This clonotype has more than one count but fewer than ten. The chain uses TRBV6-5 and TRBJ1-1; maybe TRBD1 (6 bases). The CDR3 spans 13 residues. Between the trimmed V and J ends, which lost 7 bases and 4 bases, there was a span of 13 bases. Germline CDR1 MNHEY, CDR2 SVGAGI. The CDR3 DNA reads TGTGCCAGCACCCGGGGGGCCGGCACTGAAGCTTTCTTT. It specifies CASTRGAGTEAFF.

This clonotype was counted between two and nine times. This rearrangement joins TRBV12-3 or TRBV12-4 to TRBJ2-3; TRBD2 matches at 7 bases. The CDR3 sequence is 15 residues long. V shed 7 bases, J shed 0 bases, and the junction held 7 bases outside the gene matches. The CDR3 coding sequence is TGTGCCAGCAACTGGGACTACGGAAGCACAGATACGCAGTATTTT. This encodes CASNWDYGSTDTQYF.

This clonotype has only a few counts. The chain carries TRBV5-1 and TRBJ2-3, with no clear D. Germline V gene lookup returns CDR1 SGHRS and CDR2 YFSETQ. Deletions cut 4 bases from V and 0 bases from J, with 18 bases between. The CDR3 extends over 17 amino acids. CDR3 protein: CASSRTKTTTSTDTQYF. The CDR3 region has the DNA TGCGCCAGCAGCCGCACAAAAACTACAACTAGCACAGATACGCAGTATTTT.

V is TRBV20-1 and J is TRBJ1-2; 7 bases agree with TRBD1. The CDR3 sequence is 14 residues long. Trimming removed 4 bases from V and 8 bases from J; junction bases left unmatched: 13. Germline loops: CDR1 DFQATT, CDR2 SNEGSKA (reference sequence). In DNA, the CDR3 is TGCAGTGCTAATCCGGGACAGATCCACTGGGGCTACACCTTC. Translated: CSANPGQIHWGYTF.

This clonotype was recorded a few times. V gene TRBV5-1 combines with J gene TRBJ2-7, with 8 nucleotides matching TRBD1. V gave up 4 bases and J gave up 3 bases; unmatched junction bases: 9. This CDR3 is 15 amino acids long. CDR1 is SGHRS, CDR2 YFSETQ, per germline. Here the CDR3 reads CASSPLRGQGYEQYF. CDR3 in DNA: TGCGCCAGCAGCCCACTCAGAGGACAGGGCTACGAGCAGTACTTC.

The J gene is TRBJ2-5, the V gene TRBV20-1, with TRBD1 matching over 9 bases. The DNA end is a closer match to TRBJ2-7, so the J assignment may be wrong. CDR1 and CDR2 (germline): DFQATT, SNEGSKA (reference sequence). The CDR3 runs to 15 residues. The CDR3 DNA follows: TGCAGTGCTAGGGGATCTCGGACAGGGGAGTACGAGCAGTACTTC. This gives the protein CSARGSRTGEYEQYF.

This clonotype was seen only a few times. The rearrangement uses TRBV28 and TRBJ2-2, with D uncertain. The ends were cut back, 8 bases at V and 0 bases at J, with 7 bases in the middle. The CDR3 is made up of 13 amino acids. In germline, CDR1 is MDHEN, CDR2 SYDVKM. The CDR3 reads CASGDTNTGELFF. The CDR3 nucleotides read TGTGCCAGCGGGGATACGAACACCGGGGAGCTGTTTTTT. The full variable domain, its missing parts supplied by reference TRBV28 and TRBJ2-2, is DVKVTQSSRYLVKRTGEKVFLECVQDMDHENMFWYRQDPGLGLRLIYFSYDVKMKEKGDIPEGYSVSREKKERFSLILESASTNQTSMYLCASGDTNTGELFFGEGSRLTVL.

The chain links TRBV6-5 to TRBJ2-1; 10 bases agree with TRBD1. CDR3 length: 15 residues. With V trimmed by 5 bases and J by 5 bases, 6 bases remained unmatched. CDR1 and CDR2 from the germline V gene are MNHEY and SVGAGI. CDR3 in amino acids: CASSRWDRGHNEQFF. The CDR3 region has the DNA TGTGCCAGCAGTCGCTGGGACAGGGGACACAATGAGCAGTTCTTC.

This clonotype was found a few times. The chain's CDR3 is CASSLAQNPGLQAYEQYF. As DNA, the CDR3 is TGTGCCAGCAGCTTAGCCCAAAATCCGGGGCTCCAAGCTTACGAGCAGTACTTC. The chain uses TRBV7-8 and TRBJ2-7; D possibly uses TRBD1 or TRBD2 (5 bases each). Per the germline V gene, CDR1 is SGHVS and CDR2 is FQNEAQ. The CDR3 spans 18 residues. The ends were cut back, 0 bases at V and 4 bases at J, with 22 bases in the middle.

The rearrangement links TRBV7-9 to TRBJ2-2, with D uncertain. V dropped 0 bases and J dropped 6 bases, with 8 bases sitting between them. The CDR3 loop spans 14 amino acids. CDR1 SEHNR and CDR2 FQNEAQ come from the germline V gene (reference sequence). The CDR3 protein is CASSLAKIAGELFF. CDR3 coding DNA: TGTGCCAGCAGCTTAGCGAAGATCGCCGGGGAGCTGTTTTTT. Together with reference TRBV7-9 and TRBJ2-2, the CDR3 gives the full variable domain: DTGVSQNPRHKITKRGQNVTFRCDPISEHNRLYWYRQTLGQGPEFLTYFQNEAQLEKSRLLSDRFSAERPKGSFSTLEIQRTEQGDSAMYLCASSLAKIAGELFFGEGSRLTVL.

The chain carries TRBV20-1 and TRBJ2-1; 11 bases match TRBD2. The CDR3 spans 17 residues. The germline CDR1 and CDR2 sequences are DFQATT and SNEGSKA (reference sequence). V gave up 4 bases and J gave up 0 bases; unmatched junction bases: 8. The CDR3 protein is CSATGTSGPSSYNEQFF. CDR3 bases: TGCAGTGCTACCGGGACTAGCGGACCGAGCTCCTACAATGAGCAGTTCTTC.

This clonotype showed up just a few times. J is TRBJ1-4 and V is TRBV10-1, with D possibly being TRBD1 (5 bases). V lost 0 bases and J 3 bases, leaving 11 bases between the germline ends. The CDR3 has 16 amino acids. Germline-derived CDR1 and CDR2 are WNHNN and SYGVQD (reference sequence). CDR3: CASSESTTVPNEKLFF. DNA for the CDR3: TGCGCCAGCAGTGAGTCGACGACAGTACCTAATGAAAAACTGTTTTTT.

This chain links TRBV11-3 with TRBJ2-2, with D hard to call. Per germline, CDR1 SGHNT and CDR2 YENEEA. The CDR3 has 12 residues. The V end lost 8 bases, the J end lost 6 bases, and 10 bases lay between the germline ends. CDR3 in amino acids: CASLSRSGELFF. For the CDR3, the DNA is TGTGCCAGCCTCTCTAGGTCCGGGGAGCTGTTTTTT.

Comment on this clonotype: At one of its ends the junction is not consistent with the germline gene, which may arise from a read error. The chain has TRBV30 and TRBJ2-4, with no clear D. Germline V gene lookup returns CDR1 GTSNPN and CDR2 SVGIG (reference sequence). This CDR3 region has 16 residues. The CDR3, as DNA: TGTGCCTGGAGTCAAAATCCATCCTTAGCCAAAAACATTCAATACTTC. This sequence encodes CAWSQNPSLAKNIQYF.

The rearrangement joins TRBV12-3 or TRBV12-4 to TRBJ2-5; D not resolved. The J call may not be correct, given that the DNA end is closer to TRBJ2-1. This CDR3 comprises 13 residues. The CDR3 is CASSSVLGSKQFF. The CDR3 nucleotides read TGTGCCAGCAGTTCCGTATTGGGTTCGAAGCAGTTCTTC.

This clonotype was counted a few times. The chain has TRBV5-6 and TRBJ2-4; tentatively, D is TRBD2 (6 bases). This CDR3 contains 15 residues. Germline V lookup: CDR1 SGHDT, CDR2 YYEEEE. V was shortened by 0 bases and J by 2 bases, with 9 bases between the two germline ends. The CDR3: CASSLDGGSKNIQYF. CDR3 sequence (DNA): TGTGCCAGCAGCTTGGACGGAGGGTCCAAAAACATTCAGTACTTC.